These T cell receptor beta chains were read from a single sample in a study of shared clonotypes between healthy human individuals. This table comes from immunoSEQ multiplex PCR, and its TCRdb copy is limited to in-frame clones, with some not included. In the table there are about 2.2 million clones, over 85% of which are singletons. Material for sequencing was naive CD8+ T cells from PBMCs. All receptors derive from a man in his late teens or twenties in good health. Some clones in this sample may be carry-over from other donors' samples. The CDR3 runs from the conserved cysteine through the conserved F or W. A D gene is named only where the DNA matches it firmly. Not all rows give a size; the values are once, few, many and, for expanded clones, a class.

j_call clone_size v_call d_call cdr3_nt cdr3_aa
TRBJ2-3 - TRBV7-9 - TGTGCCAGCAGCTTTAGGAGAAGCACAGATACGCAGTATTTT CASSFRRSTDTQYF
TRBJ2-1 - TRBV6-6 - TGTGCCAGCAGTTACTCGGGCTACCCTCCCAATGAGCAGTTCTTC CASSYSGYPPNEQFF
TRBJ2-2 - TRBV5-1 TRBD2 TGCGCCAGCAGCTTGTTAGCGGGTGGAAACACCGGGGAGCTGTTTTTT CASSLLAGGNTGELFF
TRBJ2-2 - TRBV6-1 - TGTGCCAGCAGTGAATCTGCAGGGGTCGGGGAGCTGTTTTTT CASSESAGVGELFF
TRBJ2-7 - TRBV4-1 - TGCGCCAGCAGCCAAGACAACGGGCCGGGCACCTACGAGCAGTACTTT CASSQDNGPGTYEQYF
TRBJ2-5 - TRBV27 - TGTGCCAGCAGTTTAAGACAACCCCAAGAGACCCAGTACTTC CASSLRQPQETQYF
TRBJ2-7 - TRBV27 TRBD2 TGTGCCAGCAGCCCTGGGCGGGAGTATTCCTACGAGCAGTACTTC CASSPGREYSYEQYF
TRBJ2-1 few TRBV30 - TGTGCCTGGAGTAGGGCGGACGGCCGGTACAATGAGCAGTTCTTC CAWSRADGRYNEQFF
TRBJ2-1 - TRBV7-2 - TGTGCCAGCACCCCCCGATCTAGCGAGCAGTTCTTC CASTPRSSEQFF
TRBJ2-1 - TRBV27 TRBD2 TGTGCCAGCAAGGAACGCGGGAGATTCGGTGAGCAGTTCTTC CASKERGRFGEQFF
TRBJ2-7 - TRBV6-1 - TGTGCCAGCAGTGAAGGCGCAGGAGAGCCCTACGAGCAGTACTTC CASSEGAGEPYEQYF
TRBJ1-5 - TRBV6-1 - TGTGCCAGCAGTGAAGGTCGGGGTAGGGGCAATCAGCCCCAGCATTTT CASSEGRGRGNQPQHF
TRBJ2-1 - TRBV27 - TGTGCCAGCAGTCCGACAGTCTCCTACAATGAGCAGTTCTTC CASSPTVSYNEQFF